Presented here are 18 T cell receptor beta chains from one specimen sequenced in a study of CD8 T cells in ankylosing spondylitis. One entry per CDR3 protein, called by TCRdb with MiXCR from the 5' RACE reads. This sample has around 100,000 distinct CDR3 sequences; about 24% occur once, and the top ten carry roughly an eighth. The sequencing input was synovial fluid, either unsorted or a sorted T cell fraction (not recorded which). Receptor source: a male donor with ankylosing spondylitis.

V gene TRBV5-1 combines with J gene TRBJ2-2, with TRBD1 identical over 8 bases. V gave up 6 bases and J gave up 1 base; unmatched junction bases: 14. Germline CDR1 reads SGHRS; CDR2 reads YFSETQ. CDR3 length equals 18 residues. For the CDR3, the DNA is TGCGCCAGCATAGGGACAGGCGATACGAATATGAACACCGGGGAGCTGTTTTTT. Translated, it gives CASIGTGDTNMNTGELFF.

V usage is TRBV19 and J usage is TRBJ2-7; 7 bases are a match to TRBD1. Unmatched junction bases numbered 7, after V lost 5 bases and J lost 0 bases. Germline V gives CDR1 LNHDA, CDR2 SQIVND (reference sequence). The CDR3 contains 15 residues. The CDR3 here is CASSAAGTASYEQYF. The CDR3 coding sequence is TGTGCCAGTAGTGCAGCCGGGACAGCCTCCTACGAGCAGTACTTC.

Comments on this clonotype: Just one base apart from a much larger clone, this may be a read error. The V call is TRBV7-2, the J call TRBJ2-1; 16 bases agree with TRBD2. There are 15 residues in the CDR3. Looked up from germline, CDR1 is SGHTA and CDR2 is FQGNSA. In DNA, the CDR3 is TGTGCCAGCAGCTCCGGGACTAGCGGGAGGGTTGAGCTGTTCTTC. Its translation: CASSSGTSGRVELFF.

This chain connects TRBV18 to TRBJ1-2; unclear D gene. V was shortened by 1 base and J by 8 bases, with 14 bases between the two germline ends. The CDR3 is 14 residues long. Per germline, CDR1 KGHSH and CDR2 LQKENI. The CDR3: CASSPLRESGGYTF. The CDR3 DNA reads as TGTGCCAGCTCACCACTCCGAGAATCTGGCGGCTACACCTTC.

This clonotype was recorded a few times. CDR3 nucleotide sequence: TGCGCCAGCAGCGGACAGACCAATGAGCAGTTCTTC. The encoded protein is CASSGQTNEQFF. The chain has TRBV5-1 and TRBJ2-1, with D perhaps TRBD1 (6 bases). Trimming removed 4 bases from V and 6 bases from J, with 8 bases in between. The germline CDR1 and CDR2 sequences are SGHRS and YFSETQ. The CDR3 spans 12 residues.

This clonotype was seen at least ten times. CDR3 residues: CASSQNGAKNIQYF. As DNA, the CDR3 is TGTGCCAGCAGCCAGAATGGGGCCAAAAACATTCAGTACTTC. This rearrangement joins TRBV3-1 to TRBJ2-4; D ambiguous. The CDR3 runs 14 residues. The germline gives CDR1 LGHDT, CDR2 YNNKEL (reference sequence). V lost 3 bases to trimming and J lost 1 base, with 7 bases between them.

This clonotype was recorded a few times. The rearrangement uses TRBV7-9 and TRBJ2-7, with D perhaps matching TRBD2 (5 bases). The CDR3 consists of 15 residues. Trimming took off 1 base at V and 1 base at J, with 11 bases between the two ends. Germline values: CDR1 SEHNR, CDR2 FQNEAQ (reference sequence). The DNA of the CDR3 is TGTGCCAGCAGCTTAGGTCGACTAAAATCCTACGAGCAGTACGTC. Protein: CASSLGRLKSYEQYV.

This clonotype has ten or more counts. This chain uses TRBV9 with TRBJ2-2, with 9 bases lining up with TRBD1. With 4 bases clipped from V and 3 bases from J, the junction kept 4 bases outside the gene matches. Germline assignment: CDR1 SGDLS and CDR2 YYNGEE. This CDR3 is 15 amino acids long. CDR3 protein: CASSPWTGDTGELFF. The CDR3 DNA follows: TGTGCCAGCAGCCCCTGGACAGGGGACACCGGGGAGCTGTTTTTT.

CDR3 nucleotides: TGTGCCAGCAGCCTAATAGCGGGAGGGTTCTTTGGCAATGAGCAGTTCTTC. Translated: CASSLIAGGFFGNEQFF. V usage is TRBV7-2 and J usage is TRBJ2-1; 11 nucleotides agree with TRBD2. V lost 5 bases, J lost 6 bases, and 12 bases stayed unmatched. From germline, CDR1 is SGHTA and CDR2 FQGNSA. The CDR3 length is 17 residues.

Only a few counts were recorded for this clonotype. V usage is TRBV20-1 and J usage is TRBJ2-3, with 13 bases fitting TRBD2. The germline V gene encodes CDR1 DFQATT and CDR2 SNEGSKA (reference sequence). The CDR3 runs 15 residues. CDR3 bases: TGCAGCGCCGGGGCCGGACTAGCGGGAGCAGATACGCAGTATTTT. It codes for CSAGAGLAGADTQYF.

This clonotype was seen only a few times. This sequence joins TRBV7-2 and TRBJ2-3, with TRBD1 matching over 9 bases. V was pared by 5 bases and J by 0 bases, with 6 bases of the junction left unmatched. The length of the CDR3 is 16 residues. Germline assignment: CDR1 SGHTA and CDR2 FQGNSA. The DNA of the CDR3 is TGTGCCAGCAGCGTAGTACAGGGGGCAAGCACAGATACGCAGTATTTT. It encodes CASSVVQGASTDTQYF.

This clonotype showed up many times. The CDR3 nucleotides read TGTGCCAGCAGTCGGACTAGCGGGAAGGGACAGGAGACCCAGTACTTC. It is translated as CASSRTSGKGQETQYF. This chain uses TRBV2 with TRBJ2-5, with 12 bases fitting TRBD2. CDR3 length equals 16 residues. Germline V gene lookup returns CDR1 SNHLY and CDR2 FYNNEI. Losses at the gene ends were 5 bases for V and 5 bases for J; bases not matched to a gene: 9.

This chain's CDR3 is CASSVLRLTYEQYV. CDR3 bases: TGTGCCAGCAGCGTACTAAGGTTGACCTACGAGCAGTACGTC. J is TRBJ2-7 and V is TRBV9; no firm D call. Trimming cost V 1 base and J 2 bases, with 10 bases left between them. The CDR3 has 14 residues. Germline V CDR1 and CDR2: SGDLS, YYNGEE.

This clonotype was recorded at least ten times. The V and J genes are TRBV20-1 and TRBJ2-5; tentatively, D is TRBD2 (6 bases). The CDR3 consists of 12 residues. The germline V gene encodes CDR1 DFQATT and CDR2 SNEGSKA (reference sequence). V was cut by 3 bases and J by 7 bases, with 12 bases left in between. CDR3: CSASPGVGTQYF. CDR3 coding DNA: TGCAGTGCTAGCCCGGGGGTAGGGACCCAGTACTTC.

This chain joins TRBV7-9 and TRBJ1-1, with 9 positions matching TRBD1. In germline, CDR1 is SEHNR, CDR2 FQNEAQ (reference sequence). V lost 1 base and J lost 3; bases outside the gene matches: 3. The CDR3 runs to 15 residues. CDR3 DNA sequence: TGTGCCAGCAGCTTAGGGACAGGGGTGGACACTGAAGCTTTCTTT. Translated: CASSLGTGVDTEAFF. Variable domain in full (rest from reference TRBV7-9 and TRBJ1-1): DTGVSQNPRHKITKRGQNVTFRCDPISEHNRLYWYRQTLGQGPEFLTYFQNEAQLEKSRLLSDRFSAERPKGSFSTLEIQRTEQGDSAMYLCASSLGTGVDTEAFFGQGTRLTVV.

This clonotype was found a few times. CDR3 DNA: TGCAGTGCCCTTATTAGCGGGAGCACAGATACGCAGTATTTT. It translates to CSALISGSTDTQYF. The chain uses TRBV20-1 and TRBJ2-3; 7 bases map to TRBD2. V dropped 6 bases and J dropped 0; count of bases not matched to a gene: 6. Germline V gene data show CDR1 as DFQATT and CDR2 as SNEGSKA (reference sequence). The CDR3 runs 14 residues.

The CDR3 region has the DNA TGTGCCAGCAGTTTATCGCGGGGGACCTATAATTCACCCCTCCACTTT. This codes for CASSLSRGTYNSPLHF. The chain joins TRBV27 to TRBJ1-6; a weak D match, TRBD1 (5 bases). Trimming cost V 0 bases and J 2 bases, with 8 bases left between them. The CDR3 is 16 residues long. The V gene's germline CDR1 is MNHEY and CDR2 SMNVEV (reference sequence).

This chain connects TRBV20-1 to TRBJ2-1; TRBD2 matches 15 bases. Looked up from germline, CDR1 is DFQATT and CDR2 is SNEGSKA (reference sequence). After removal of 0 bases from V and 6 bases from J, the junction contained 6 bases not matched to a gene. This CDR3 is built from 17 residues. The CDR3 region has the DNA TGCAGTGCTAGAGATAGGCGGGGACTAGCGGGAGGCAATGAGCAGTTCTTC. It encodes CSARDRRGLAGGNEQFF.